The T cell receptor (beta chain) described here comes from a study of T-cell memory formation after mild COVID-19. The CDR3 has 15 residues. Germline assignment: CDR1 SGHVS and CDR2 FQNEAQ. V was pared by 6 bases and J by 4 bases, with 17 bases between. Study-level points and caveats: Contracting CD8+ clones were enriched in EMRA, CD4+ mainly in CM and EM.

The table lists this clonotype with many counts. The target antigen is unknown. Using constant-segment primers, 5'RACE produced TCR alpha and TCR beta cDNA libraries carrying sample barcodes and UMIs. MiXCR, applied by TCRdb to the 5' RACE reads, yields one record per CDR3 protein. The sample has 100,000 to 130,000 distinct CDR3 sequences; 13% to 15% are singletons. Sample: PBMCs or a T cell subset sorted from them (not recorded which). The origin of this receptor is a man between 18 and 29 years old who had mild COVID-19 (a few samples of this study predate the infection). Cell type and time point are not known. The chain couples TRBV7-8 to TRBJ2-3; the D call may be TRBD1 or TRBD2 (6 bases each). The CDR3 protein is CASRVGASEADTQYF. The DNA of the CDR3 is TGTGCCAGCAGGGTGGGGGCTAGCGAGGCAGATACGCAGTATTTT.